Reported below is one TCR beta chain. Naive CD8 populations comprised CD45RO-negative cells positively selected for CCR7, excluding terminally differentiated effector memory CD45RA+ cells. CDR1 MNHNY and CDR2 SVGAGI come from the germline V gene (reference sequence). This CDR3 spans 15 amino acids. Trimming took 3 bases from V and 5 from J; bases not matched to a gene: 5. This entry is derived from a study of shared clonotypes between healthy human individuals. Sequenced by immunoSEQ multiplex PCR; TCRdb stores in-frame clones only, minus some. The table includes about 2 million clones, about 95% detected once.

Material: naive CD8+ T cells sorted from blood. This TCR came from a man younger than 35 in good health. V gene TRBV6-6 combines with J gene TRBJ1-5; 9 bases map to TRBD1. The CDR3 region is CASSYSGTGYQPQHF. The CDR3 DNA is TGTGCCAGCAGTTATTCGGGGACAGGGTATCAGCCCCAGCATTTT.